Listed here is a single TCR beta chain. No antigen is known for it. No base-level quality is on record; no much larger clone is a single base apart. The CDR3 runs 14 amino acids, cysteine and phenylalanine included. Only the CDR3 DNA stays, 42 bases, in frame from base 1. The germline V gene gives CDR1 as ENHRY and CDR2 as SYGVKD. V was cut back by 10 bases and J by 0 bases, leaving a gap of 13 bases between them. The cohort comprised more than 550 healthy bone marrow donors. All cohort members were sampled while nominally healthy, although unrecorded immune exposures were likely present. The donor was CMV seronegative and belonged to the group of approximately 320 seronegative cohort members. Each donor provided a peripheral blood sample, and peripheral blood mononuclear cells were used for TCR beta sequencing. Genomic DNA extraction from the blood cell samples was performed with the Qiagen DNeasy Blood Extraction Kit.

Library preparation used the immunoSEQ multiplex PCR assay. A mixture of 60 forward primers for TCR Vbeta segments and 13 reverse primers for TCR Jbeta segments was used in the multiplex PCR. Amplification of the CDR3 region of rearranged TCR beta genes was performed with a multiplex PCR assay on genomic DNA. The Illumina HiSeq System was used to sequence the amplified TCR beta libraries as 87-base-pair reads. In the authors' own workflow: A later analysis counted about 80 million unique TCR beta chains across the 550 to 800 repertoires, and about 10 million of these chains were shared by at least two donors. A nearest-neighbor algorithm error-corrected the raw reads and collapsed the reads into unique sequences, merging closely related sequences to remove PCR and sequencing errors. Alignment of CDR3 sequences to IMGT reference sequences was used to assign V, D and J gene segments. For a sequence to be retained, at least a six-nucleotide match to both a V gene segment and a J gene segment was required. A rearrangement counted as productive if the CDR3 had no stop codons and remained in frame with V and J, and every other rearrangement counted as non-productive. CDR3 was defined according to IMGT convention as the region running from the second conserved V-encoded cysteine to the conserved J-encoded phenylalanine. Sequences without an unambiguous match to a single V gene segment were excluded from the earlier analysis of 587 of the donors. In an earlier analysis of roughly 500 of the donors, V segments were called functional above 56.7% productive rearrangements and were called segregating when the between-donor standard deviation exceeded 5%. To diagnose cytomegalovirus status from the catalog of TCR beta chain sequences, a statistical classification framework was built. A later analysis assigned V and J genes by comparing TCR nucleotide sequences with IMGT/GENE-DB human TR gene sequences. In a later analysis, CDR3 sequences and most-parsimonious VDJ recombination scenarios were assigned using the TCRdist pipeline. In a later analysis, each TCR beta chain was defined by its CDR3 amino acid sequence together with its V-gene family, and reads lacking a unique V-gene family were excluded. As a way to deal with suspected cross-contamination and a sequencing artifact, a later analysis dropped roughly 620 nucleotide sequences that were highly shared and had low generation probability. In a later analysis, a clonal expansion index for each public chain was calculated from normalized within-repertoire ranks of inferred template counts. In a later analysis, generation probabilities were computed with a VDJ recombination model fitted to out-of-frame rearrangements, and the resulting probabilities were checked against IGoR. In a later analysis, hypergeometric tests were used to score TCR-TCR, TCR-HLA and TCR-CMV co-occurrence, with a repertoire-size bias correction applied to TCR pairs. False discovery rates were estimated in a later analysis by permuting HLA or CMV assignments 20 times. In a later analysis, co-occurring TCRs were grouped with DBSCAN, and TCRdist sequence similarity was added when clustering was performed within HLA-allele-positive subsets. Repertoires with fewer than 30,000 or more than 120,000 public chains, plus five repertoires with anomalous nucleotide sharing, were excluded from co-occurrence clustering. The clones in this table, taken by TCRdb from immuneACCESS, are in-frame only. Not every clone is retained; where verified, under half of the shortfall comes from an unresolved V gene, and the cause of the rest is unknown. For V, J and clone size, that table is used; D and trimming come from the DNA. Present in this sample are around 190,000 clones, 65% to 85% of which were seen just once. The ten largest account for 2% to 2.5% of the sample.

The data originate from a study of cytomegalovirus exposure and HLA in healthy donors listed by TCRdb under 2017. Turning to the overall study: An earlier analysis of approximately 550 of the donors reported approximately 270 Gb of sequence data and around 110 million unique TCR beta sequences from about 200 million T cells. In an earlier analysis of 500 to 650 of the donors, high-throughput TCR beta sequencing was used to judge whether each TCR beta V gene segment behaved as functional or pseudogenic. Every discovery cohort repertoire had been produced on one sequencing platform. A later genetic analysis took genome-wide SNP genotypes for about 55% of the roughly 670 donors and used that subset as a discovery cohort. Class I and class II HLA loci were covered by the typing at four-digit resolution. The later analysis used no new phenotypic data to find candidate immune exposures, relying instead on TCR beta sequences and their occurrence across donors. The study aimed to test whether signatures of past pathogen exposure could be identified by cataloging public T cell receptors. A separate validation cohort of approximately 120 different subjects was used in addition to the 666-subject first cohort. A later analysis re-examined previously published TCR beta repertoires from 500 to 700 donors and added high-resolution HLA genotyping to investigate patterns of TCR occurrence. The T cell repertoires of several hundred subjects were profiled by immunosequencing and related to cytomegalovirus serostatus. Alongside the repertoire data, information on donor age, sex, ethnicity and CMV serostatus was compiled. High-throughput TCR immunosequencing, statistical association of individual TCRs with disease status, and machine learning were combined to predict cytomegalovirus infection status. About 280 gigabases of sequencing data and roughly 90 million unique TCR sequences were included in an early release covering roughly 600 HLA-typed donors. Roughly 5 DR-DQ haplotypes were treated as single units for association and clustering because of strong linkage in the cohort. Among the 398 genotyped donors, under 90% belonged to the genetic ancestry cluster associated with self-reported Caucasian donors. Typing coverage varied by locus: about 620-630 donors for A, B, C, DRB1 and DQB1; more than 500 for DQA1; over 600 for DPA1; some 470 for DPB1. On average, about 200,000 unique TCR beta nucleotide sequences were sequenced per donor among roughly 430 genotyped donors of the cohort, with about 19% of those sequences being non-productive.

Overall study results and their limits: Some IMGT-functional V segments, including TRBV6-2 and TRBV6-3, could not be distinguished by the 87-base-pair reads and were therefore excluded. Approximately 18 rarely observed V segments, including chromosome 9 orphons, were excluded from the earlier analysis of approximately 500 of the donors because counts were too low. In vitro tests confirmed that a few of the cytomegalovirus-associated TCR beta chains recognize cytomegalovirus antigens. Most TCR sequences were observed very rarely across donors, whereas some public TCRs were present in many individuals. According to a later analysis, TCR association rates differed among HLA loci, with DRB1 alleles showing the most associated TCRs and HLA-C alleles showing the fewest. Compared with equally common non-associated chains, HLA-associated TCR beta chains in a later analysis were more clonally expanded and had lower generation probabilities. An earlier analysis of approximately 570 of the donors showed that most TCR beta V segments appeared in productive rearrangements either about 87% or about 30% of the time, which broadly matched IMGT annotations. In a later analysis, 15,000 to 20,000 TCR beta sequences were associated with specific HLA alleles at a false discovery rate of 0.05. HLA typing was unavailable for some donors at each locus, so association tests used only the typed subset. In a later analysis, most CMV-associated TCR beta chains were found to appear HLA-restricted, with HLA associations seemingly driven largely by CMV exposure. Compared with the roughly 700-donor mean, donors in an Asian-associated ancestry cluster had fewer N-insertions in productive TCRs, according to a later genetic analysis. The study gave a list of 150 to 200 TCR beta chains associated with cytomegalovirus. A further reported finding was that TCR beta sequences accurately predicted the HLA-A and HLA-B alleles for most subjects in the first cohort. Several of the top co-occurrence clusters appeared to be linked to parvovirus B19, influenza, CMV and Epstein-Barr virus, according to a later analysis. Only TCR beta chains were sequenced in this cohort, and the absence of alpha or paired-chain data limited detectable features. In a later genetic analysis, a missense DCLRE1C variant was associated with V-gene and J-gene trimming of TCR beta chains, and the association was replicated in an independent cohort. Sequencing depth was assumed to be roughly uniform across donors in the presence/absence analyses, though that assumption may not hold. Cytomegalovirus status was reported to be diagnosed by the classifier with high specificity and sensitivity in both the original and validation cohorts. The authors suggested that the approach could potentially be extended to other disease states and immunological phenotypes. A group of highly shared sequence variants was considered likely to be a technical artifact of the sequencing pipeline. Correlated functional status among segregating V segments might reflect linkage disequilibrium, but an unknown experimental factor could not be ruled out. For the cohort, immune exposure information was limited to CMV serostatus. When HLA alleles, especially DR and DQ, strongly co-occurred, TCR associations were difficult to assign to individual alleles.

The sequence came from a man between 60 and 70 years old in good health and CMV-seronegative. Source material: PBMCs. Recombination connected TRBV10-3 to TRBJ1-3; D gene: possibly TRBD1, on 6 matching bases. The nucleotide sequence reads TGTGCCACCCAGACAGGAACCTCTGGAAACACCATATATTTT. The translation is CATQTGTSGNTIYF.